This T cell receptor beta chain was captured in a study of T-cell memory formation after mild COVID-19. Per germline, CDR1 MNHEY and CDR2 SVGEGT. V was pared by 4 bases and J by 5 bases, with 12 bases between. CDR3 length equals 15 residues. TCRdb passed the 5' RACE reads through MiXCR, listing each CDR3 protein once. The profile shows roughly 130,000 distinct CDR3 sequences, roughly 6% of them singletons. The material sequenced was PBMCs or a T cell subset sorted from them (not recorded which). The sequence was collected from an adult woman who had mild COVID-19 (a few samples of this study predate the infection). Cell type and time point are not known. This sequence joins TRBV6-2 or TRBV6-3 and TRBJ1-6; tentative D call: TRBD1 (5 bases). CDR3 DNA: TGTGCCAGCAGTTGGGACGGGAGGCATAATTCACCCCTCCACTTT. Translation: CASSWDGRHNSPLHF.